The 18 T cell receptor beta chains listed next were all sequenced from one sample in a study of cytomegalovirus exposure and HLA in healthy donors. PCR amplification relied on 60 Vbeta primers (plus 13 Jbeta primers). TCRdb's copy holds only in-frame clones and misses some; the assay was immunoSEQ multiplex PCR. This sample has under 150,000 clones, with about 80% found just once. Specimen: PBMCs. These receptors were obtained from a boy aged 2 to 10 in good health and CMV-seronegative.

V usage is TRBV4-3 and J usage is TRBJ2-5; 8 positions match TRBD1. The germline gives CDR1 LGHNA, CDR2 YSLEER. Unmatched junction bases numbered 5, after V lost 1 base and J lost 4 bases. CDR3 size: 15 residues. CDR3 sequence reads: CASSQAGQGRETQYF. The CDR3, as DNA: TGCGCCAGCAGCCAAGCTGGACAGGGAAGAGAGACCCAGTACTTC.

V and J are TRBV6-6 and TRBJ1-5; the match to TRBD1 covers 9 bases. The trim removed 5 bases at V and 6 bases at J, leaving 11 bases unmatched. Germline V gene lookup returns CDR1 MNHNY and CDR2 SVGAGI (reference sequence). The CDR3 runs to 16 residues. The CDR3 is CASSQHHTGGTQPQHF. The CDR3 bases are TGTGCCAGCAGTCAGCACCATACAGGGGGCACTCAGCCCCAGCATTTT.

The J gene is TRBJ2-1, the V gene TRBV7-8; the D is unclear. Germline V gene data show CDR1 as SGHVS and CDR2 as FQNEAQ. Between the trimmed V and J ends, which lost 5 bases and 1 base, there was a span of 9 bases. The CDR3 covers 14 residues. This CDR3 reads CASSRRRSYNEQFF. CDR3 sequence (DNA): TGTGCCAGCAGCCGTCGGCGGTCCTACAATGAGCAGTTCTTC.

This clone was seen a handful of times. V usage is TRBV4-2 and J usage is TRBJ1-4; 9 bases fit TRBD1. The germline V gene encodes CDR1 LGHNA and CDR2 YNFKEQ. There are 15 residues in the CDR3. J lost 7 bases, V lost 1 base, and 4 bases had no gene match. The chain's CDR3 is CASSQAGTGREKLFF. The CDR3 nucleotides read TGTGCCAGCAGCCAAGCGGGGACAGGGCGTGAAAAACTGTTTTTT.

V and J are TRBV5-1 and TRBJ1-5; D may be TRBD1 (6 bases). The germline CDR1 and CDR2 sequences are SGHRS and YFSETQ. The CDR3 contains 15 residues. V was pared by 0 bases and J by 7 bases, with 14 bases between. The CDR3 is CASSLGGGPQQPQHF. The CDR3 DNA reads TGCGCCAGCAGCTTGGGGGGGGGCCCCCAACAGCCCCAGCATTTT. Drawing the rest from reference TRBV5-1 and TRBJ1-5, the complete variable domain is KAGVTQTPRYLIKTRGQQVTLSCSPISGHRSVSWYQQTPGQGLQFLFEYFSETQRNKGNFPGRFSGRQFSNSRSEMNVSTLELGDSALYLCASSLGGGPQQPQHFGDGTRLSIL.

J is TRBJ1-1 and V is TRBV6-4, with D unresolved. Trimming cost V 3 bases and J 2 bases, with 7 bases left between them. This CDR3 has 13 amino acids. CDR1 and CDR2 from the germline V gene are MRHNA and SNTAGT. In DNA, the CDR3 is TGTGCCAGCAGTGAGGCAGAAAACACTGAAGCTTTCTTT. As protein: CASSEAENTEAFF.

CDR3 DNA sequence: TGTGCCAGCAGCCACAGGGACTCTGGAAACACCATATATTTT. Translated: CASSHRDSGNTIYF. V is TRBV7-9 and J is TRBJ1-3; D possibly corresponds to TRBD1 (6 bases). V gave up 5 bases and J gave up 0 bases, with 8 bases separating them. Germline lookup yields CDR1 SEHNR and CDR2 FQNEAQ (reference sequence). The CDR3 spans 14 residues.

To note about this clone: The same CDR3 also results from other DNA sequences found in this sample. The chain uses TRBV6-1 and TRBJ1-1; 10 bases are a match to TRBD1. The CDR3 loop spans 14 amino acids. Germline V lookup: CDR1 MNHNS, CDR2 SASEGT. After removal of 6 bases from V and 1 base from J, the junction contained 2 bases not matched to a gene. The CDR3 reads CASRDRGRNTEAFF. CDR3 nucleotide sequence: TGTGCCAGCAGAGACAGGGGGCGGAACACTGAAGCTTTCTTT.

Details on this clone: Other DNA sequences in this sample translate to the same CDR3. The J gene is TRBJ2-5, the V gene TRBV30; tentatively, D is TRBD2 (5 bases). The germline V and J ends were trimmed by 2 bases and 5 bases, with 12 bases remaining between them. This CDR3 contains 13 residues. Germline-derived CDR1 and CDR2 are GTSNPN and SVGIG (reference sequence). The CDR3 region has the DNA TGTGCCTGGAGTATCCTAGCCCAGGAGACCCAGTACTTC. Translated: CAWSILAQETQYF.

The genes are TRBV13 and TRBJ1-3; the D gene is possibly TRBD1 (5 bases). Trimming removed 0 bases from V and 3 bases from J, with 15 bases in between. Germline V gene lookup returns CDR1 PRHDT and CDR2 FYEKMQ (reference sequence). The CDR3 sequence is 17 residues long. This chain's CDR3 is CASSLGFGGLDGNTIYF. CDR3 in DNA: TGTGCCAGCAGCTTAGGTTTCGGGGGGTTAGATGGAAACACCATATATTTT. The variable domain in full, with the rest retrieved from reference TRBV13 and TRBJ1-3, is AAGVIQSPRHLIKEKRETATLKCYPIPRHDTVYWYQQGPGQDPQFLISFYEKMQSDKGSIPDRFSAQQFSDYHSELNMSSLELGDSALYFCASSLGFGGLDGNTIYFGEGSWLTVV.

The chain has TRBV2 and TRBJ2-7, with TRBD2 matching 7 bases. V lost 5 bases to trimming and J lost 1 base; unmatched junction nucleotides: 5. The CDR3 is 14 amino acids. From germline, CDR1 is SNHLY and CDR2 FYNNEI. The CDR3 bases are TGTGCCAGCAGTCCAAGACTAGCATCCTACGAGCAGTACGTC. This translates into CASSPRLASYEQYV.

The genes are TRBV19 and TRBJ2-5, with 11 positions matching TRBD2. Unmatched junction bases numbered 11, after V lost 11 bases and J lost 6 bases. Germline V gene lookup returns CDR1 LNHDA and CDR2 SQIVND (reference sequence). The CDR3 spans 14 residues. CDR3 DNA: TGTGCCGGGAGGGGGCTAGCGGGGGGAAAGACCCAGTACTTC. It codes for CAGRGLAGGKTQYF.

This clone is a singleton in its sample. This rearrangement joins TRBV6-5 to TRBJ2-6; D is possibly TRBD1 (5 bases). V gave up 4 bases and J gave up 4 bases, with 11 bases separating them. Germline loops: CDR1 MNHEY, CDR2 SVGAGI. The CDR3 is 15 residues long. Here the CDR3 DNA reads TGTGCCAGCAGTTCCAAGGGGTCCGGGGCCAACGTCCTGACTTTC. This gives the protein CASSSKGSGANVLTF.

V usage is TRBV9 and J usage is TRBJ2-3; weak D call: TRBD2 (6 bases). The germline V and J ends were trimmed by 4 bases and 4 bases, with 10 bases remaining between them. The germline V gene has CDR1 SGDLS and CDR2 YYNGEE. The CDR3 has 13 residues. Here the CDR3 reads CASSLGGADTQYF. CDR3 sequence (DNA): TGTGCCAGCAGCCTCGGAGGGGCAGATACGCAGTATTTT.

The rearrangement links TRBV6-4 to TRBJ1-5; weak D call: TRBD1 (6 bases). CDR3 length: 18 residues. Germline V gene lookup returns CDR1 MRHNA and CDR2 SNTAGT. Deletions cut 6 bases from V and 1 base from J, with 22 bases between. The CDR3 sequence: CASSRNDPGVWSNQPQHF. The CDR3 DNA sequence: TGTGCCAGCAGCCGGAATGATCCAGGGGTTTGGAGCAATCAGCCCCAGCATTTT.

A note on this clone: The sample contains more than one DNA sequence encoding this CDR3. This chain connects TRBV27 to TRBJ2-7, with 9 bases fitting TRBD2. After removal of 4 bases from V and 0 bases from J, the junction contained 4 bases not matched to a gene. The CDR3 contains 15 residues. Germline V gene lookup returns CDR1 MNHEY and CDR2 SMNVEV (reference sequence). CDR3 sequence reads: CASSSTSGYSYEQYV. Written as DNA, the CDR3 is TGTGCCAGCAGTTCCACTAGCGGGTACTCCTACGAGCAGTACGTC.

This rearrangement joins TRBV4-3 to TRBJ1-1, with D maybe TRBD1 (5 bases). This CDR3 has 14 residues. Trimming stripped 7 bases from V and 1 base from J, with 13 bases between. CDR1 is LGHNA and CDR2 is YSLEER in the germline V gene. CDR3 in amino acids: CASTPGPSNTEAFF. The CDR3 bases are TGCGCCAGCACCCCAGGGCCGTCGAACACTGAAGCTTTCTTT.

The J gene is TRBJ2-3, the V gene TRBV6-4, with D perhaps TRBD2 (6 bases). The germline V gene encodes CDR1 MRHNA and CDR2 SNTAGT. The CDR3 sequence is 16 residues long. V lost 0 bases and J 2 bases, leaving 12 bases between the germline ends. The CDR3 sequence: CASSDSTGDATDTQYF. For the CDR3, the DNA is TGTGCCAGCAGTGACTCGACGGGGGATGCCACAGATACGCAGTATTTT.